Shown below are 8 T cell receptor beta chains from a single sample sequenced in a study of blood T cell repertoires in COVID-19. Produced via immunoSEQ multiplex PCR; TCRdb's table is partial and in-frame only. The sample has roughly 70,000 clones, 80% seen once. What was sequenced was peripheral blood. All receptors come from a man in his 70s who had recovered from COVID-19.

The rearrangement links TRBV30 to TRBJ1-2; 7 bases match TRBD1. The trim removed 3 bases at V and 6 bases at J, leaving 16 bases unmatched. The V gene's germline CDR1 is GTSNPN and CDR2 SVGIG (reference sequence). This CDR3 comprises 16 residues. The CDR3 DNA follows: TGTGCCTGGAGGGCTCAGGGGGTCGGGGGGGCTGATGGCTACACCTTC. This sequence encodes CAWRAQGVGGADGYTF.

The gene calls are TRBV6-1 and TRBJ2-2, with 8 bases that match TRBD1. The CDR3 covers 16 residues. Germline V gives CDR1 MNHNS, CDR2 SASEGT. The V segment lost 4 bases and the J segment 1 base; nucleotides outside the gene matches: 5. Here the CDR3 DNA reads TGTGCCAGCAGTGCGAACACAGGGGGGAACACCGGGGAGCTGTTTTTT. Translated, it gives CASSANTGGNTGELFF.

This rearrangement joins TRBV2 to TRBJ2-5; D is uncertain. The CDR3 is made up of 13 amino acids. Germline CDR1 SNHLY, CDR2 FYNNEI. V was cut by 6 bases and J by 2 bases, with 10 bases left in between. CDR3 loop: CASSLRSQETQYF. In DNA, the CDR3 is TGTGCCAGCAGCTTAAGGAGTCAAGAGACCCAGTACTTC.

V and J are TRBV3-1 (or the pseudogene TRBV3-2) and TRBJ2-2, with a tentative D call TRBD2 (6 bases). Germline loops: CDR1 LGHDT, CDR2 YNNKEL (reference sequence). The CDR3 contains 13 residues. V lost 3 bases and J 6 bases, leaving 8 bases between the germline ends. The CDR3 nucleotides read TGTGCCAGCAGCCAGGGGGGATCCGGGGAGCTGTTTTTT. It codes for CASSQGGSGELFF.

The rearrangement uses TRBV11-2 and TRBJ1-2; 8 nucleotides match TRBD1. This CDR3 comprises 15 residues. With 3 bases clipped from V and 5 bases from J, the junction kept 8 bases outside the gene matches. Germline V gene lookup returns CDR1 SGHAT and CDR2 FQNNGV. CDR3 loop: CASSLGDRRSYGYTF. DNA of the CDR3: TGTGCCAGCAGCTTGGGGGACAGGCGGTCGTATGGCTACACCTTC.

The CDR3 DNA sequence: TGTGCCAGCAGCGCCCCTAGCGGGCTCTCCTACGAGCAGTACTTC. Its protein product is CASSAPSGLSYEQYF. This chain connects TRBV13 to TRBJ2-7, with 8 bases aligning to TRBD2. Germline CDR1 PRHDT, CDR2 FYEKMQ (reference sequence). This CDR3 has 15 amino acids. The V and J ends lost 5 bases and 0 bases, in that order; junction bases with no gene match: 6.

This sequence joins TRBV9 and TRBJ1-4, with TRBD1 matching over 9 bases. This CDR3 has 16 amino acids. Per germline, CDR1 SGDLS and CDR2 YYNGEE. The trim removed 4 bases at V and 4 bases at J, leaving 8 bases unmatched. The CDR3 reads CASSLLPGQGNEKLFF. In nucleotides, the CDR3 is TGTGCCAGCAGCCTACTTCCGGGACAGGGTAATGAAAAACTGTTTTTT.

The chain combines TRBV6-5 with TRBJ1-1, with D tentatively TRBD1 (6 bases). The germline V gene has CDR1 MNHEY and CDR2 SVGAGI. V was pared by 6 bases and J by 0 bases, with 14 bases between. The CDR3 extends over 15 amino acids. The CDR3: CASSPMGQMNTEAFF. CDR3 nucleotides: TGTGCCAGCAGCCCCATGGGACAAATGAACACTGAAGCTTTCTTT.